This T cell receptor beta chain is from a study of early T cells in non-severe SARS-CoV-2 infection. MiXCR was run by TCRdb on the 5' RACE reads, yielding one entry per CDR3 protein. The table lists 40,000 or so distinct CDR3 sequences, 7.9% of them singletons, with around 12% in the top ten. This clonotype was counted ten times or more. With 1 base removed from V and 5 bases from J, the gap between germline ends came to 14 bases. Germline-derived CDR1 and CDR2 are SGHTA and FQGNSA. The CDR3 extends over 15 amino acids. The V gene is TRBV7-2, the J gene TRBJ2-5; D possibly corresponds to TRBD1 (5 bases). Source: whole blood, taken at baseline. The sequence came from an adult who was a healthcare worker with PCR-confirmed SARS-CoV-2 infection or an uninfected control (not recorded which). The CDR3 loop reads CASSLESGKMETQYF. The DNA for the CDR3 is TGTGCCAGCAGCTTAGAGTCAGGGAAAATGGAGACCCAGTACTTC.